These T cell receptor beta chains were read from a single sample in a study of blood T cell repertoires in COVID-19. The table came from immunoSEQ multiplex PCR; TCRdb's copy has only in-frame clones and leaves some out. The data contain about 82,000 clones, around four fifths of them singletons. Sequencing was carried out using peripheral blood. The receptors originated from a man in his sixties with COVID-19, enrolled during active disease. The CDR3 runs from the conserved cysteine through the conserved F or W. A D gene is named only where the DNA matches it firmly. Rows may omit the clone size; those that give it use once, few, many or a size class.

CDR3 DNA	CDR3 protein	CDR3 length	D gene	J gene	clone size	V gene
TGTGCCAGTAGTATAATTGGCGGGAGGGGCAATGAGCAGTTCTTC	CASSIIGGRGNEQFF	15	TRBD2	TRBJ2-1	NA	TRBV19
TGTGCCAGTAGCCCAGGTACCTCTGGAAACACCATATATTTT	CASSPGTSGNTIYF	14	NA	TRBJ1-3	NA	TRBV19
TGTGCCAGCAGTTCTGCGGCGGCCTACGAGCAGTACTTC	CASSSAAAYEQYF	13	NA	TRBJ2-7	NA	TRBV5-4
TGCAGCGTCCAGACAGGGGGCAATCAGCCCCAGCATTTT	CSVQTGGNQPQHF	13	TRBD1	TRBJ1-5	NA	TRBV29-1
TGTGCCAGTAGTATAAATCGAGGTAGCGGGAGGGCAAATGAGCAGTTCTTC	CASSINRGSGRANEQFF	17	TRBD2	TRBJ2-1	NA	TRBV19
TGTGCCAGCAGAGGTCTAGTGAACACCGGGGAGCTGTTTTTT	CASRGLVNTGELFF	14	NA	TRBJ2-2	NA	TRBV2
TGTGCCAGCAGCGTACTAGCGGAGCCAACCGTTGAGCAGTTCTTC	CASSVLAEPTVEQFF	15	TRBD2	TRBJ2-1	few	TRBV9
TGTGCCAGCAGCCCTGGGACAGGGGGCAATGAGCAGTTCTTC	CASSPGTGGNEQFF	14	TRBD1	TRBJ2-1	once	TRBV27
TGTGCCAGCAGCGTAGACTACCTTAGCTATGGCTACACCTTC	CASSVDYLSYGYTF	14	NA	TRBJ1-2	NA	TRBV5-4
TGTGCCAGCAGCTCTCAGACAGGGTTGGACACCGGGGAGCTGTTTTTT	CASSSQTGLDTGELFF	16	TRBD1	TRBJ2-2	NA	TRBV7-9
TGTGCCAGCAGCCCTACCGACCGACAGGGGCGAGGGTATGGCTACACCTTC	CASSPTDRQGRGYGYTF	17	TRBD1	TRBJ1-2	NA	TRBV9
TGTGCCAGCAGTCCCCGGACAGATTTGAACACTGAAGCTTTCTTT	CASSPRTDLNTEAFF	15	NA	TRBJ1-1	NA	TRBV25-1
TGTGCCAGCAGCCCACGACAGGGAACAGCTAACTATGGCTACACCTTC	CASSPRQGTANYGYTF	16	TRBD1	TRBJ1-2	few	TRBV7-2
TGTGCCAGCAGCTCAGGGGGCGGGGGATATGGCTACACCTTC	CASSSGGGGYGYTF	14	TRBD1	TRBJ1-2	NA	TRBV2
TGTGCCAGCAGCTTGAGGGCAGGGGCTGAAGCTTTCTTT	CASSLRAGAEAFF	13	NA	TRBJ1-1	NA	TRBV7-8
TGTGCCAGCAGTGCGGAGGGAGCTCGCCTGGACACTGAAGCTTTCTTT	CASSAEGARLDTEAFF	16	NA	TRBJ1-1	NA	TRBV2
TGTGCCACCAGTGACGGTTATAGCAATCAGCCCCAGCATTTT	CATSDGYSNQPQHF	14	NA	TRBJ1-5	NA	TRBV24-1
TGTGCCAGCAGTTCCGGGATGCACGAGCAGTACTTC	CASSSGMHEQYF	12	NA	TRBJ2-7	NA	TRBV12-3/TRBV12-4
TGTGCCAGCAGCCAAGAAGGCAGAAGGGGTCAAGGGGCAGATACGCAGTATTTT	CASSQEGRRGQGADTQYF	18	NA	TRBJ2-3	NA	TRBV4-2